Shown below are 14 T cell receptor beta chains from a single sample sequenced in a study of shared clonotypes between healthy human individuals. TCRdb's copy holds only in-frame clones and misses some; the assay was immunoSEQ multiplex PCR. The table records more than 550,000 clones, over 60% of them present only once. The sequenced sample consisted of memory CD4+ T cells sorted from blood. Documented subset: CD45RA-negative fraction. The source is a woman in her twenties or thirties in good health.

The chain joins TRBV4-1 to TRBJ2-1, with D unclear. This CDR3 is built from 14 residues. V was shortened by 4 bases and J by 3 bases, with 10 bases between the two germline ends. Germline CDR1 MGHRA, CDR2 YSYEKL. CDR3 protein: CASSPRLVYNEQFF. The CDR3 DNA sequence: TGCGCCAGCAGCCCAAGGCTAGTCTACAATGAGCAGTTCTTC.

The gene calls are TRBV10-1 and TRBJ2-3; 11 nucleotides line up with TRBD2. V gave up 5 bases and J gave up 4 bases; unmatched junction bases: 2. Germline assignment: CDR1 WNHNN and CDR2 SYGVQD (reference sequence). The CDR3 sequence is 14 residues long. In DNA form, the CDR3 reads TGCGCCAGCAGTCCGGGACTAGCGGCAGATACGCAGTATTTT. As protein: CASSPGLAADTQYF.

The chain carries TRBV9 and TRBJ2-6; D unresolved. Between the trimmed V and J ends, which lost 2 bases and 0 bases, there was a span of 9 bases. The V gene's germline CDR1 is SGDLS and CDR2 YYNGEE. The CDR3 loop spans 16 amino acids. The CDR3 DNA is TGTGCCAGCAGCGTCGCACACAGCTCTGGGGCCAACGTCCTGACTTTC. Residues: CASSVAHSSGANVLTF.

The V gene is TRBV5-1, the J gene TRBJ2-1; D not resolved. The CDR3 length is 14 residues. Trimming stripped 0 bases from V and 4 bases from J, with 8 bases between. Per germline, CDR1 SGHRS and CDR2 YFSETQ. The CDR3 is CASSLVPAYNEQFF. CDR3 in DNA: TGCGCCAGCAGCTTGGTCCCAGCATACAATGAGCAGTTCTTC.

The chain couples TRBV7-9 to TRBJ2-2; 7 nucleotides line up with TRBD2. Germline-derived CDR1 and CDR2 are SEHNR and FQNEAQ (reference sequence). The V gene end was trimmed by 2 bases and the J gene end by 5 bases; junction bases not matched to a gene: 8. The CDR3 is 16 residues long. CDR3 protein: CASSLRGGRGTGELFF. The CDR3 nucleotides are TGTGCCAGCAGCTTAAGGGGCGGGAGAGGAACCGGGGAGCTGTTTTTT.

The CDR3 DNA sequence: TGTGCCTGGAGTGCTCGAACAGGGGGAAGTGAAAAACTGTTTTTT. Its translation is CAWSARTGGSEKLFF. The chain links TRBV30 to TRBJ1-4; 8 bases are shared with TRBD1. CDR3 length equals 15 residues. Trimming removed 1 base from V and 7 bases from J; junction bases left unmatched: 8. CDR1 and CDR2 from the germline V gene are GTSNPN and SVGIG (reference sequence).

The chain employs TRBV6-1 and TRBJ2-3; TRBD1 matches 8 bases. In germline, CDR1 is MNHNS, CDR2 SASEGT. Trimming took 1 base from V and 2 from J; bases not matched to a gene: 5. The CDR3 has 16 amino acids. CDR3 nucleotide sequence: TGTGCCAGCAGTGAAGGGACAGGGCGGACCACAGATACGCAGTATTTT. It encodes CASSEGTGRTTDTQYF.

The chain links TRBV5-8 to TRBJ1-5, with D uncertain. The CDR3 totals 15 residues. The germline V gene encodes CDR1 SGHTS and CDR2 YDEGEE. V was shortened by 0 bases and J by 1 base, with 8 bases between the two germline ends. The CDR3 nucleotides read TGTGCCAGCAGCTTGGGTGAGATGAGCAATCAGCCCCAGCATTTT. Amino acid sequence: CASSLGEMSNQPQHF.

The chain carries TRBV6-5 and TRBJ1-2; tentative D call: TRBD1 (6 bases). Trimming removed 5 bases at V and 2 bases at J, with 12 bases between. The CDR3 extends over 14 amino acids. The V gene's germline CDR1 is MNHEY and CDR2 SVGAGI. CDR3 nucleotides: TGTGCCAGCAGTAAGACAGGCGTAAACTATGGCTACACCTTC. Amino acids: CASSKTGVNYGYTF.

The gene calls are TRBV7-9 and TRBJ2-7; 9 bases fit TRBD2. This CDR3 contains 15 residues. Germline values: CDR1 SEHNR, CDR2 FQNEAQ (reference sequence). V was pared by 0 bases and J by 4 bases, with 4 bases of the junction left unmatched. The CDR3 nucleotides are TGTGCCAGCAGCTTAGCGCTAGCGGGACAATACGAGCAGTACTTC. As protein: CASSLALAGQYEQYF.

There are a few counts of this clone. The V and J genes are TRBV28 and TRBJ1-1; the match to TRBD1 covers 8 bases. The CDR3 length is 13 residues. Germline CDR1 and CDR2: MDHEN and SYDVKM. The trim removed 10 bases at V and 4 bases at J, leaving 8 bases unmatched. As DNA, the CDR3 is TGTGCCACCGACAGGGGATCGGGCACTGAAGCTTTCTTT. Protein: CATDRGSGTEAFF.

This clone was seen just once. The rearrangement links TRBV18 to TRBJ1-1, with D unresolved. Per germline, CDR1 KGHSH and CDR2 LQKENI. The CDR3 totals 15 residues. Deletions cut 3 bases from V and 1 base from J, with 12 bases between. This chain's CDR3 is CASSPTQTENTEAFF. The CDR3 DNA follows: TGTGCCAGCTCACCCACCCAGACGGAGAACACTGAAGCTTTCTTT.

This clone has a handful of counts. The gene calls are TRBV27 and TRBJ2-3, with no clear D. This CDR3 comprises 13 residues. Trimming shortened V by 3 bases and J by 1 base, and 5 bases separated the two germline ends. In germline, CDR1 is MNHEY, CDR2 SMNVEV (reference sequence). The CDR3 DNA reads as TGTGCCAGCAGTTTCAGACGCACAGATACGCAGTATTTT. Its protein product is CASSFRRTDTQYF.

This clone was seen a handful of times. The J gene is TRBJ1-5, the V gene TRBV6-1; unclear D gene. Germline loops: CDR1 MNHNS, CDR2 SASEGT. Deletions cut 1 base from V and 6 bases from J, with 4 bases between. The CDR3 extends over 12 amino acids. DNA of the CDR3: TGTGCCAGCAGTGAAGGGGCTCAGCCCCAGCATTTT. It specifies CASSEGAQPQHF.